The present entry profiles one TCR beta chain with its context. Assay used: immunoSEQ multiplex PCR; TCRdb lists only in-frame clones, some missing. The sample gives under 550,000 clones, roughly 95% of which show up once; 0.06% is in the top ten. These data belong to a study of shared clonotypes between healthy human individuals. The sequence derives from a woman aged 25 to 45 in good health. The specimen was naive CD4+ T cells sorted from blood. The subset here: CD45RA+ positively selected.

The CDR3 DNA reads TGTGCCAGCTCACCGGTTAGCGGTTCCCAAGAGACCCAGTACTTC. Translating it yields CASSPVSGSQETQYF. The chain recombines TRBV18 with TRBJ2-5; a weak D match, TRBD2 (6 bases). Germline CDR1 reads KGHSH; CDR2 reads LQKENI. The CDR3 is made up of 15 amino acids. V lost 3 bases and J lost 1, with 12 bases in between. The full variable domain, completed using reference TRBV18 and TRBJ2-5, is NAGVMQNPRHLVRRRGQEARLRCSPMKGHSHVYWYRQLPEEGLKFMVYLQKENIIDESGMPKERFSAEFPKEGPSILRIQQVVRGDSAAYFCASSPVSGSQETQYFGPGTRLLVL.